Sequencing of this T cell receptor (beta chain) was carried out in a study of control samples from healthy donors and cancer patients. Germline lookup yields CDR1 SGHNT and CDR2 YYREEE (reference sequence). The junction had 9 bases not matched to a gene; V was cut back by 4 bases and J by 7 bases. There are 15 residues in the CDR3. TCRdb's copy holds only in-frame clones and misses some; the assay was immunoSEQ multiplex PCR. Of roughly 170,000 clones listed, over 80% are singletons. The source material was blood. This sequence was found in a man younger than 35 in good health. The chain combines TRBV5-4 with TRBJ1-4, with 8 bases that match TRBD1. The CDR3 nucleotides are TGTGCCAGCAGCCCCTCGACGGACAGGGTTGAAAAACTGTTTTTT. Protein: CASSPSTDRVEKLFF.